The 14 T cell receptor beta chains presented below share a single source sample, sequenced in a study of blood T cell repertoires in COVID-19. This table comes from immunoSEQ multiplex PCR, and its TCRdb copy is limited to in-frame clones, with some not included. There are a few hundred thousand clones in the sample; roughly 89% occur only once, and about 9.4% lies in the top ten. The source material was PBMCs or T cells enriched from blood (not recorded which). These receptor sequences come from a woman aged 45-60 years who had recovered from COVID-19.

The CDR3 nucleotides read TGTGCCAGCCTGCAAACAGGGGGTTCACCCCTCCACTTT. Amino acids: CASLQTGGSPLHF. The chain has TRBV12-3 or TRBV12-4 and TRBJ1-6, with TRBD1 matching 8 bases. The CDR3 has 13 residues. Germline trimming cut 8 bases from V and 9 bases from J; bases unmatched to any gene: 6.

The chain couples TRBV30 to TRBJ2-5; 13 bases agree with TRBD2. V lost 3 bases and J lost 4; bases outside the gene matches: 11. The CDR3 extends over 17 amino acids. CDR1 is GTSNPN, CDR2 SVGIG, per germline (reference sequence). This chain's CDR3 is CAWSPGLAGALGETQYF. CDR3 in DNA: TGTGCCTGGAGCCCTGGACTAGCGGGGGCTTTAGGAGAGACCCAGTACTTC.

The chain is built from TRBV7-8 and TRBJ1-5; tentative D call: TRBD1 (5 bases). V lost 5 bases and J 6 bases, leaving 11 bases between the germline ends. The CDR3 covers 13 residues. Looked up from germline, CDR1 is SGHVS and CDR2 is FQNEAQ. The DNA of the CDR3 is TGTGCCAGCAGCCTAGGGGCAACTCAGCCCCAGCATTTT. It codes for CASSLGATQPQHF. The full variable domain, its missing parts supplied by reference TRBV7-8 and TRBJ1-5, is GAGVSQSPRYKVAKRGQDVALRCDPISGHVSLFWYQQALGQGPEFLTYFQNEAQLDKSGLPSDRFFAERPEGSVSTLKIQRTQQEDSAVYLCASSLGATQPQHFGDGTRLSIL.

The chain couples TRBV16 to TRBJ1-6; the D is unclear. Trimming left V 0 bases short and J 9 bases short, with 12 bases between. The CDR3 has 15 residues. CDR1 and CDR2 from the germline V gene are KGHSY and FQNENV. The CDR3 DNA is TGTGCCAGCAGCCAATCGGGAGGGAAAGGTTCACCCCTCCACTTT. This gives the protein CASSQSGGKGSPLHF.

The V gene is TRBV4-3, the J gene TRBJ1-4; D is unclear. Germline lookup yields CDR1 LGHNA and CDR2 YSLEER. This CDR3 comprises 19 residues. V shed 0 bases and J shed 3 bases, with 20 bases lying between them. The CDR3 here is CASSQDPVGPGEANEKLFF. DNA for the CDR3: TGCGCCAGCAGCCAAGATCCGGTAGGCCCGGGAGAGGCTAATGAAAAACTGTTTTTT.

The rearrangement links TRBV18 to TRBJ1-5, with unresolved D. V dropped 3 bases and J dropped 6 bases, with 18 bases sitting between them. The CDR3 consists of 16 residues. Germline V CDR1 and CDR2: KGHSH, LQKENI. The CDR3 loop is CASSPKTTEGIQPQHF. The CDR3 nucleotides are TGTGCCAGCTCACCCAAAACCACTGAGGGAATTCAGCCCCAGCATTTT.

The CDR3 coding sequence is TGTGCCAGCAGTGACAGGGGGCGGATGAACACTGAAGCTTTCTTT. The encoded protein is CASSDRGRMNTEAFF. The gene calls are TRBV6-1 and TRBJ1-1; 8 nucleotides line up with TRBD1. Germline CDR1 MNHNS, CDR2 SASEGT. V lost 3 bases, J lost 0 bases, and 3 bases stayed unmatched. CDR3 length: 15 amino acids.

The CDR3 loop reads CASSIGTGGYEQYF. The CDR3 nucleotides are TGTGCCAGTAGTATTGGGACAGGGGGCTACGAGCAGTACTTC. This rearrangement joins TRBV19 to TRBJ2-7; TRBD1 agrees at 11 bases. This CDR3 has 14 amino acids. Germline CDR1 and CDR2: LNHDA and SQIVND (reference sequence). The junction had 1 base not matched to a gene; V was cut back by 3 bases and J by 3 bases. Together with reference TRBV19 and TRBJ2-7, the CDR3 gives the full variable domain: DGGITQSPKYLFRKEGQNVTLSCEQNLNHDAMYWYRQDPGQGLRLIYYSQIVNDFQKGDIAEGYSVSREKKESFPLTVTSAQKNPTAFYLCASSIGTGGYEQYFGPGTRLTVT.

The chain has TRBV6-5 and TRBJ1-1, with no clear D. Germline V CDR1 and CDR2: MNHEY, SVGAGI. Between the trimmed V and J ends, which lost 2 bases and 1 base, there was a span of 5 bases. The CDR3 covers 13 residues. The CDR3 DNA is TGTGCCAGCAGTTACCCAGGGAACACTGAAGCTTTCTTT. Protein product: CASSYPGNTEAFF.

The rearrangement joins TRBV6-1 to TRBJ1-6; 10 bases are shared with TRBD1. Germline CDR1 and CDR2: MNHNS and SASEGT. The V gene end was trimmed by 3 bases and the J gene end by 16 bases; junction bases not matched to a gene: 6. The CDR3 is 13 amino acids. In DNA, the CDR3 is TGTGCCAGCAGTGATTGGGGGACAGGGGATCTCCACTTT. It yields the protein CASSDWGTGDLHF.

Note on this clone: The same CDR3 arises from other DNA sequences in this sample as well. V and J are TRBV28 and TRBJ2-7, with no clear D. Deletions cut 5 bases from V and 1 base from J, with 3 bases between. There are 11 residues in the CDR3. Germline lookup yields CDR1 MDHEN and CDR2 SYDVKM. The CDR3 region is CASSRSYEQYF. The CDR3 nucleotides are TGTGCCAGCAGTCGTTCCTACGAGCAGTACTTC. Complete variable domain (other parts from reference TRBV28 and TRBJ2-7): DVKVTQSSRYLVKRTGEKVFLECVQDMDHENMFWYRQDPGLGLRLIYFSYDVKMKEKGDIPEGYSVSREKKERFSLILESASTNQTSMYLCASSRSYEQYFGPGTRLTVT.

The chain joins TRBV19 to TRBJ2-1, with a tentative D call TRBD2 (6 bases). In germline, CDR1 is LNHDA, CDR2 SQIVND (reference sequence). V was shortened by 4 bases and J by 4 bases, with 14 bases between the two germline ends. This CDR3 comprises 15 residues. CDR3 nucleotide sequence: TGTGCCAGTAGTACTCCCGGGACTCAGTACAATGAGCAGTTCTTC. This encodes CASSTPGTQYNEQFF.

This clone was observed a few times. Because the CDR3 is missing its conserved closing phenylalanine or tryptophan, this is likely a read error. Because the CDR3's place on the DNA is in doubt, the DNA is left out and the CDR3 is given as listed by TCRdb. The chain uses TRBV30 and TRBJ1-1. The germline gives CDR1 GTSNPN, CDR2 SVGIG (reference sequence). The CDR3 totals 12 residues, both ends included. CDR3 loop: CAWSPGGQYSFV.

The rearrangement links TRBV19 to TRBJ1-2; 7 bases fit TRBD1. With V trimmed by 11 bases and J by 5 bases, 11 bases remained unmatched. Per germline, CDR1 LNHDA and CDR2 SQIVND (reference sequence). The CDR3 consists of 13 residues. The CDR3 sequence is CAAEATGFYGYTF. The CDR3 bases are TGTGCCGCAGAGGCGACAGGGTTTTATGGCTACACCTTC.